This T cell receptor beta chain came from a study of blood T cell repertoires in COVID-19. Assay used: immunoSEQ multiplex PCR; TCRdb lists only in-frame clones, some missing. This sample yields hundreds of thousands of clones, of which approximately 78% are seen a single time; roughly 5.3% belongs to the top ten. This CDR3 comprises 13 residues. Germline CDR1 is LGHDT and CDR2 is YNNKEL (reference sequence). Trimming removed 2 bases from V and 5 bases from J, with 7 bases in between. The receptor was isolated from a man aged 35 to 55 who had been exposed to COVID-19. The chain couples TRBV3-1 (or the pseudogene TRBV3-2) to TRBJ1-5; unclear D gene. Sequencing used PBMCs or T cells enriched from blood (not recorded which). CDR3 sequence reads: CASSQTTYQPQHF. In DNA form, the CDR3 reads TGTGCCAGCAGCCAAACAACCTATCAGCCCCAGCATTTT.